This passage covers 26 T cell receptor beta chains from one sample sequenced in a study of blood T cell repertoires in COVID-19. Generated by immunoSEQ multiplex PCR, the TCRdb table keeps only in-frame clones and is missing some. The table has 330,000 or so clones, approximately 92% seen once. Sequenced: PBMCs or T cells enriched from blood (not recorded which). The receptors derive from a woman in her 30s who had recovered from COVID-19.

This clone was seen a single time. V usage is TRBV9 and J usage is TRBJ1-4, with D maybe TRBD1 (5 bases). Trimming stripped 4 bases from V and 2 bases from J, with 9 bases between. Germline CDR1 is SGDLS and CDR2 is YYNGEE. This CDR3 has 14 residues. CDR3 nucleotides: TGTGCCAGCAGCAGGGGCGGCACTAATGAAAAACTGTTTTTT. Amino acids: CASSRGGTNEKLFF.

This sequence joins TRBV3-1 (or the pseudogene TRBV3-2) and TRBJ2-7, with D hard to call. The CDR3 is 12 residues long. V lost 8 bases, J lost 0 bases, and 8 bases lay in between. The germline gives CDR1 LGHDT, CDR2 YNNKEL (reference sequence). The CDR3 is CASRSLSYEQYF. CDR3 nucleotides: TGTGCCAGCCGCAGTCTCTCCTACGAGCAGTACTTC.

This clone has more than one count but fewer than ten. The chain is built from TRBV6-1 and TRBJ2-7; D is undetermined. CDR1 is MNHNS, CDR2 SASEGT, per germline. The CDR3 length is 13 residues. The V and J ends lost 1 base and 4 bases respectively, with 8 bases between them. CDR3 DNA sequence: TGTGCCAGCAGTGAAGAAAACACATACGAGCAGTACTTC. This encodes CASSEENTYEQYF.

The chain is built from TRBV4-2 and TRBJ2-1; TRBD2 aligns across 8 bases. From germline, CDR1 is LGHNA and CDR2 YNFKEQ. CDR3 size: 17 residues. V was pared by 1 base and J by 12 bases, with 17 bases of the junction left unmatched. The CDR3 is CASSQGPFRGGGLGQFF. The DNA for the CDR3 is TGTGCCAGCAGCCAAGGCCCTTTCAGAGGGGGGGGACTAGGGCAGTTCTTC.

The CDR3 here is CASSQAVDTQYF. Here the CDR3 DNA reads TGCGCCAGCAGCCAAGCGGTAGATACGCAGTATTTT. The chain employs TRBV4-1 and TRBJ2-3; D is uncertain. This CDR3 region has 12 residues. Germline loops: CDR1 MGHRA, CDR2 YSYEKL. With 1 base removed from V and 5 bases from J, the gap between germline ends came to 4 bases.

The chain has TRBV4-1 and TRBJ2-2; 8 bases fit TRBD2. The germline V gene encodes CDR1 MGHRA and CDR2 YSYEKL. The CDR3 runs 16 residues. V lost 2 bases, J lost 5 bases, and 7 bases stayed unmatched. The CDR3 here is CASSQNSGAQTGELFF. The CDR3, as DNA: TGCGCCAGCAGCCAAAATAGCGGGGCCCAGACCGGGGAGCTGTTTTTT.

This sequence joins TRBV10-2 and TRBJ2-5, with 11 bases matching TRBD2. There are 15 residues in the CDR3. V dropped 5 bases and J dropped 7; count of bases not matched to a gene: 9. The germline CDR1 and CDR2 sequences are WSHSY and SAAADI. The CDR3 bases are TGCGCCAGCAGTAGGCTAGCGGGGGGTCCGGGGACCCAGTACTTC. This translates into CASSRLAGGPGTQYF.

This clone has just a few counts. This rearrangement joins TRBV5-1 to TRBJ1-2; TRBD1 aligns across 9 bases. CDR1 is SGHRS, CDR2 YFSETQ, per germline. V shed 5 bases, J shed 4 bases, and the junction held 6 bases outside the gene matches. The CDR3 is made up of 14 amino acids. As DNA, the CDR3 is TGCGCCAGCAGGGGACAGGGCGCGAGCTATGGCTACACCTTC. Amino acids: CASRGQGASYGYTF.

The rearrangement links TRBV6-6 to TRBJ2-7, with D possibly TRBD2 on 6 matching bases. The CDR3 length is 14 residues. V dropped 6 bases and J dropped 2 bases, with 14 bases sitting between them. Germline CDR1 MNHNY, CDR2 SVGAGI (reference sequence). In DNA, the CDR3 is TGTGCCAGCAGCCGGGGACTGCCCACCTACGAGCAGTACTTC. It codes for CASSRGLPTYEQYF.

CDR3 protein: CASSLVGQAYGYTF. CDR3 nucleotide sequence: TGTGCCAGCAGCTTAGTGGGACAGGCCTATGGCTACACCTTC. The chain links TRBV7-2 to TRBJ1-2; TRBD1 agrees at 8 bases. The CDR3 length is 14 residues. Per germline, CDR1 SGHTA and CDR2 FQGNSA. With V trimmed by 1 base and J by 4 bases, 2 bases remained unmatched.

This clone is a singleton in its sample. The CDR3 sequence is CASSFGSEQFF. The CDR3 nucleotides are TGTGCCAGCAGTTTTGGTAGTGAGCAGTTCTTC. The rearrangement joins TRBV27 to TRBJ2-1; D is unresolved. The ends were cut back, 3 bases at V and 9 bases at J, with 6 bases in the middle. The CDR3 length is 11 residues. Germline V gene data show CDR1 as MNHEY and CDR2 as SMNVEV (reference sequence).

V is TRBV9 and J is TRBJ2-1, with D maybe TRBD2 (5 bases). Germline lookup yields CDR1 SGDLS and CDR2 YYNGEE. This CDR3 region has 12 residues. Trimming removed 4 bases from V and 12 bases from J, with 14 bases in between. Here the CDR3 reads CASSPRGGRQFF. As DNA, the CDR3 is TGTGCCAGCAGCCCCCGAGGAGGTCGGCAGTTCTTC.

In this sample, this clone turned up a few times. This chain uses TRBV5-4 with TRBJ2-3; 7 nucleotides agree with TRBD2. The CDR3 loop spans 16 amino acids. Germline V CDR1 and CDR2: SGHNT, YYREEE (reference sequence). J gave up 3 bases and V 0 bases, and 7 bases lay outside the gene matches. The CDR3 DNA follows: TGTGCCAGCAGCTTGGGTGCGGGAGCTGGAACAGATACGCAGTATTTT. It yields the protein CASSLGAGAGTDTQYF.

With respect to this clone: Germline is not matched at one junction end, which may reflect a read error. The chain is built from TRBV12-3 or TRBV12-4 and TRBJ2-5; 8 nucleotides align to TRBD1. The CDR3 contains 11 residues. The CDR3 region has the DNA TGTGCCAGCACCCTGGGGAGGACAGGGCACTTC. Translated: CASTLGRTGHF.

This chain links TRBV27 with TRBJ1-2, with D unresolved. The CDR3 contains 13 residues. V was trimmed by 1 base and J by 6 bases, leaving 9 bases between them. CDR1 MNHEY and CDR2 SMNVEV come from the germline V gene (reference sequence). CDR3: CASSLFLSDGYTF. CDR3 bases: TGTGCCAGCAGTTTATTTTTGAGTGATGGCTACACCTTC.

The CDR3 spells CASSQGAGGQETQYF. The CDR3, as DNA: TGTGCCAGCAGCCAAGGAGCGGGAGGGCAAGAGACCCAGTACTTC. The chain recombines TRBV3-1 (or the pseudogene TRBV3-2) with TRBJ2-5; 10 nucleotides align to TRBD2. CDR1 is LGHDT, CDR2 YNNKEL, per germline (reference sequence). The CDR3 loop spans 15 amino acids. J lost 2 bases, V lost 1 base, and 1 base had no gene match.

This rearrangement joins TRBV20-1 to TRBJ2-5; TRBD2 aligns across 8 bases. Trimming removed 3 bases from V and 1 base from J; junction bases left unmatched: 1. The germline V gene has CDR1 DFQATT and CDR2 SNEGSKA (reference sequence). CDR3 length: 13 residues. CDR3 amino acids: CSASREGQETQYF. The CDR3, as DNA: TGCAGTGCTAGTCGGGAGGGCCAAGAGACCCAGTACTTC.

V usage is TRBV6-1 and J usage is TRBJ2-3, with 10 bases lining up with TRBD1. With V trimmed by 3 bases and J by 4 bases, 4 bases remained unmatched. CDR1 is MNHNS, CDR2 SASEGT, per germline. This CDR3 has 15 amino acids. DNA of the CDR3: TGTGCCAGCAGTGAGAGGGACAGGGGAGCAGATACGCAGTATTTT. Protein sequence: CASSERDRGADTQYF.

This chain joins TRBV27 and TRBJ2-7; D might be TRBD1 (6 bases). CDR3 length: 13 amino acids. Germline V gives CDR1 MNHEY, CDR2 SMNVEV (reference sequence). The V end was cut by 3 bases, the J end by 4 bases, with 10 bases between. DNA for the CDR3: TGTGCCAGCAGTTTGGGTAGGGGGTACGAGCAGTACTTC. The encoded protein is CASSLGRGYEQYF.

In this sample, this clone turned up a few times. This chain links TRBV7-9 with TRBJ1-1; D perhaps matches TRBD1 (5 bases). The germline gives CDR1 SEHNR, CDR2 FQNEAQ (reference sequence). The CDR3 is 15 residues long. V was trimmed by 5 bases and J by 0 bases, leaving 13 bases between them. In DNA form, the CDR3 reads TGTGCCAGCAGCCCGGTTCTGGGGCTGAACACTGAAGCTTTCTTT. It codes for CASSPVLGLNTEAFF. Full variable domain (rest looked up from reference TRBV7-9 and TRBJ1-1): DTGVSQNPRHKITKRGQNVTFRCDPISEHNRLYWYRQTLGQGPEFLTYFQNEAQLEKSRLLSDRFSAERPKGSFSTLEIQRTEQGDSAMYLCASSPVLGLNTEAFFGQGTRLTVV.

This chain links TRBV30 with TRBJ2-2, with 7 bases fitting TRBD2. The CDR3 loop spans 13 amino acids. V trimming: 4 bases; J trimming: 4 bases; junction bases outside the gene matches: 3. Germline V gene lookup returns CDR1 GTSNPN and CDR2 SVGIG (reference sequence). The chain's CDR3 is CAWNPGGTGELFF. CDR3 nucleotides: TGTGCCTGGAACCCGGGAGGCACCGGGGAGCTGTTTTTT.

V and J are TRBV9 and TRBJ2-2, with 7 bases matching TRBD1. In germline, CDR1 is SGDLS, CDR2 YYNGEE. With 3 bases clipped from V and 8 bases from J, the junction kept 10 bases outside the gene matches. The CDR3 sequence is 15 residues long. The CDR3 nucleotides read TGTGCCAGCAGCGACCCAGGGGGAAGGGTGGGGGAGCTGTTTTTT. It yields the protein CASSDPGGRVGELFF.

The rearrangement links TRBV19 to TRBJ2-3; TRBD2 might be the D (5 bases). CDR3 size: 15 residues. With 6 bases removed from V and 2 bases from J, the gap between germline ends came to 15 bases. Germline V gene data show CDR1 as LNHDA and CDR2 as SQIVND (reference sequence). The chain's CDR3 is CASRSRGQNTDTQYF. The DNA of the CDR3 is TGTGCCAGTAGATCTCGGGGTCAGAACACAGATACGCAGTATTTT.

V usage is TRBV15 and J usage is TRBJ1-2; the D is unclear. The V gene lost 5 bases and the J gene lost 1 base, with 8 bases spanning the gap. Per the germline V gene, CDR1 is LNHNV and CDR2 is YYDKDF (reference sequence). The CDR3 spans 13 residues. The CDR3 DNA reads as TGTGCCACCAGCCCCGACAATAACTATGGCTACACCTTC. Its translation is CATSPDNNYGYTF.

The chain has TRBV10-3 and TRBJ2-3, with a possible D match to TRBD1 (6 bases). The germline V gene has CDR1 ENHRY and CDR2 SYGVKD. The V end was cut by 5 bases, the J end by 2 bases, with 20 bases between. The CDR3 loop spans 17 amino acids. The CDR3 region has the DNA TGTGCCATCAGTCGGGCTCGACAGGACCTCCACACAGATACGCAGTATTTT. It encodes CAISRARQDLHTDTQYF.

The chain couples TRBV29-1 to TRBJ1-1; 11 bases map to TRBD1. Losses at the gene ends were 0 bases for V and 4 bases for J; bases not matched to a gene: 16. The CDR3 loop spans 19 amino acids. Germline V CDR1 and CDR2: SQVTM, ANQGSEA. The chain's CDR3 is CSVEDFPGQGASMGTEAFF. In DNA form, the CDR3 reads TGCAGCGTTGAAGATTTTCCCGGACAGGGGGCTAGTATGGGCACTGAAGCTTTCTTT.